These T cell receptor beta chains were read from a single sample in a study of T cell repertoires in cytomegalovirus infection. TCRdb ran MiXCR on the reads and lists one entry per CDR3 protein. Found here are hundreds of thousands of distinct CDR3 sequences, around 10% of them singletons; the top ten hold around 2.6%. Sequenced material: PBMCs. The source is a human donor in good health (CMV status not recorded). Some clones in this sample may be carry-over from other donors' samples. The CDR3 runs from the conserved cysteine through the conserved F or W. The D gene is left open where the match is weak. Size is omitted from some rows. Given values are once, few, many or a class for expanded clones.

clone_size	v_call	j_call	d_call	cdr3_aa	cdr3_nt
few	TRBV6-4	TRBJ2-6	-	CASSVGQFSGANVLTF	TGTGCCAGCAGCGTTGGACAGTTCTCTGGGGCCAACGTCCTGACTTTC
few	TRBV20-1	TRBJ1-1	-	CGSDLNTEAFF	TGCGGATCGGACCTGAACACTGAAGCTTTCTTT
few	TRBV29-1	TRBJ2-1	-	CAGLSYNEQFF	TGCGCAGGACTTTCGTACAATGAGCAGTTCTTC
many	TRBV12-3/TRBV12-4	TRBJ2-4	-	CASSRGLAKNIQYF	TGTGCCAGCAGCCGGGGGCTAGCCAAAAACATTCAGTACTTC
many	TRBV7-2	TRBJ1-5	TRBD1	CASSLRTGDQPQHF	TGTGCCAGCAGCCTCCGGACAGGCGATCAGCCCCAGCATTTT
-	TRBV19	TRBJ1-2	TRBD1	CASSNRDRGEYGYTF	TGTGCCAGTAGTAACCGGGACAGGGGAGAATATGGCTACACCTTC
many	TRBV10-3	TRBJ2-7	TRBD1	CAISHTGDEQYF	TGTGCCATCAGTCATACAGGGGACGAGCAGTACTTC
-	TRBV20-1	TRBJ2-3	-	CGGGSSTDTQYF	TGCGGTGGGGGATCTAGCACAGATACGCAGTATTTT
-	TRBV2	TRBJ1-6	-	CASSEAEGGKPLHF	TGTGCCAGCAGTGAAGCGGAAGGGGGGAAACCCCTCCACTTT
-	TRBV28	TRBJ2-5	TRBD2	CASSSPSQRGQETQYF	TGTGCCAGCAGTTCCCCTTCTCAGCGGGGACAAGAGACCCAGTACTTC
-	TRBV19	TRBJ2-2	TRBD1	CASSIDRANTGELFF	TGTGCCAGTAGTATCGACAGGGCAAACACCGGGGAGCTGTTTTTT
many	TRBV20-1	TRBJ2-3	TRBD2	CSAKSGLAGATDTQYF	TGCAGTGCCAAATCTGGGTTAGCGGGGGCCACAGATACGCAGTATTTT
-	TRBV20-1	TRBJ1-2	-	CSASFGRGYGYTF	TGCAGTGCTAGTTTTGGGCGAGGCTATGGCTACACCTTC
many	TRBV5-4	TRBJ2-3	-	CATLGGSTDTQYF	TGTGCCACCCTTGGGGGCAGCACAGATACGCAGTATTTT
many	TRBV5-4	TRBJ2-7	TRBD1	CASSLGDRAHEQYF	TGTGCCAGCAGCTTGGGGGACAGGGCTCACGAGCAGTACTTC
many	TRBV6-5	TRBJ1-6	-	CASSAYRDPSYNSPLHF	TGTGCCAGCAGTGCCTACAGGGACCCCTCCTATAATTCACCCCTCCACTTT
few	TRBV13	TRBJ1-6	TRBD1	CASRGTGTGGSPLHF	TGTGCCAGCAGGGGAACCGGGACAGGGGGCTCACCCCTCCACTTT
many	TRBV12-3/TRBV12-4	TRBJ1-2	-	CASSGGTYGYTF	TGTGCCAGCAGTGGAGGCACCTATGGCTACACCTTC
many	TRBV7-6	TRBJ2-2	-	CASSPPGEGISGELFF	TGTGCCAGCAGCCCCCCGGGAGAGGGGATATCCGGGGAGCTGTTTTTT
many	TRBV5-1	TRBJ1-6	-	CASSLEETQRNSPLHF	TGCGCCAGCAGCTTGGAGGAGACCCAACGCAATTCACCCCTCCACTTT